The 7 T cell receptor beta chains presented below share a single source sample, sequenced in a study of blood T cell repertoires in COVID-19 (dated by TCRdb to 2020 to 2021). Library method: the immunoSEQ multiplex PCR assay. TCRdb mirrors the immuneACCESS table, restricted to in-frame sequences. Some clones are absent from its copies; in checked studies, under half trace to an unresolved V gene, and the reason for the others is unknown. The sample table holds around 390,000 clones, of which around nine tenths were seen once. 10% of the sample goes to the ten largest clones. The sample consisted of PBMCs or T cells enriched from blood (not recorded which). The receptors come from a woman between 50 and 59 years old who had recovered from COVID-19.

The J gene is TRBJ1-2, the V gene TRBV27, with D possibly matching TRBD1 (5 bases). The V gene's germline CDR1 is MNHEY and CDR2 SMNVEV (reference sequence). Trimming cost V 6 bases and J 8 bases, with 19 bases left between them. The CDR3 is 14 amino acids. The CDR3 DNA sequence: TGTGCCAGCAGACCGTCGGGGGAGGGTGGGGGCTACACCTTC. This sequence encodes CASRPSGEGGGYTF.

V gene TRBV6-1 combines with J gene TRBJ1-5; tentative D call: TRBD1 (5 bases). V was pared by 8 bases and J by 6 bases, with 11 bases between. CDR1 and CDR2 (germline): MNHNS, SASEGT. The CDR3 consists of 12 residues. As DNA, the CDR3 is TGTGCCAGCCGTCAGGGATCTCAGCCCCAGCATTTT. This translates into CASRQGSQPQHF.

This clone appeared a single time. V gene TRBV4-2 combines with J gene TRBJ1-1; perhaps TRBD1 as D (5 bases). Trimming shortened V by 1 base and J by 3 bases, and 12 bases separated the two germline ends. CDR1 and CDR2 from the germline V gene are LGHNA and YNFKEQ. The CDR3 contains 15 residues. For the CDR3, the DNA is TGTGCCAGCAGCCAAGTCTGGGGGGTGGACACTGAAGCTTTCTTT. Translated, it gives CASSQVWGVDTEAFF.

The V and J genes are TRBV6-1 and TRBJ2-2, with 9 bases aligning to TRBD2. Looked up from germline, CDR1 is MNHNS and CDR2 is SASEGT. Trimming cost V 2 bases and J 4 bases; bases outside gene matches: 5. This CDR3 spans 16 amino acids. CDR3 in DNA: TGTGCCAGCAGTGAACAGACTAGCGGTACCACCGGGGAGCTGTTTTTT. This sequence encodes CASSEQTSGTTGELFF.

This clone showed up just once. The rearrangement links TRBV28 to TRBJ1-5; D is unresolved. The CDR3 extends over 15 amino acids. Trimming cost V 2 bases and J 5 bases, with 13 bases left between them. The V gene's germline CDR1 is MDHEN and CDR2 SYDVKM. CDR3 in amino acids: CASSLMGSQDQPQHF. CDR3 nucleotide sequence: TGTGCCAGCAGTTTAATGGGGAGTCAGGATCAGCCCCAGCATTTT.

The chain joins TRBV6-5 to TRBJ1-2, with 8 positions matching TRBD1. Trimming at V came to 2 bases and at J to 5 bases, leaving 7 bases not matched to a gene. The CDR3 loop spans 15 amino acids. Germline CDR1 and CDR2: MNHEY and SVGAGI. CDR3 in DNA: TGTGCCAGCAGTTACCAGGGACAGGACCATTATGGCTACACCTTC. As protein: CASSYQGQDHYGYTF.

This clone was counted a single time. At one end the junction does not follow the germline gene, possibly because of a read error. The rearrangement uses TRBV5-1 and TRBJ1-1, with 7 bases lining up with TRBD1. CDR1 and CDR2 (germline): SGHRS, YFSETQ. This CDR3 contains 16 residues. The CDR3 sequence is CASGLGQVSVGTEAFF. In DNA form, the CDR3 reads TGCGCCAGCGGCTTAGGACAGGTCAGTGTGGGCACTGAAGCTTTCTTT. Combining the CDR3 with reference TRBV5-1 and TRBJ1-1 gives the whole variable domain KAGVTQTPRYLIKTRGQQVTLSCSPISGHRSVSWYQQTPGQGLQFLFEYFSETQRNKGNFPGRFSGRQFSNSRSEMNVSTLELGDSALYLCASGLGQVSVGTEAFFGQGTRLTVV.